This is a list of T cell receptor beta chains from one sample in a study of monozygotic twins with inflammatory bowel disease. TCRdb re-called the 5' RACE reads and catalogs CDR3 proteins one per entry, DNA excluded. The specimen's table records about 380,000 distinct CDR3 sequences. The sequenced sample consisted of blood. The receptors here all came from a human donor with ulcerative colitis or Crohn's disease, or a healthy co-twin of an affected twin (not recorded which). CDR3s include the opening cysteine and the closing phenylalanine or tryptophan.

j_call v_call cdr3_aa
TRBJ1-4 TRBV7-9 CASTPGGATNEKLFF
TRBJ2-7 TRBV25-1 CASSEVGFYEQYF
TRBJ1-6 TRBV23-1 CASTLHWPLHF
TRBJ2-7 TRBV7-2 CASSLVHQATYEQYF
TRBJ2-1 TRBV7-2 CASSFLRGVPTGEQFF
TRBJ2-2 TRBV4-1 CASSQNQGTGELFF
TRBJ2-7 TRBV5-5 CASSLAAGAYEQYF
TRBJ2-7 TRBV29-1 CSVEATSYEQYF
TRBJ2-7 TRBV20-1 CSAKRTGLYEQYF
TRBJ2-2 TRBV7-2 CASSLGLGRTNTGELFF
TRBJ2-5 TRBV20-1 CSASGLISFAETQYF
TRBJ2-1 TRBV4-3 CASSPLPTSLAGGTNEQFF
TRBJ2-7 TRBV7-2 CASSQSGVARREQYF
TRBJ2-1 TRBV7-2 CASSGGPSLNEQFF
TRBJ1-1 TRBV20-1 CSAGEAEKAFF
TRBJ2-7 TRBV25-1 CASSVRDRVREQYF
TRBJ1-5 TRBV6-1 CASWNSHSNQPQHF
TRBJ1-2 TRBV28 CASSLARPAYGYTF
TRBJ2-1 TRBV20-1 CSAREPNYNEQFF
TRBJ1-1 TRBV25-1 CASSIQAGLNTEAFF
TRBJ1-1 TRBV7-2 CASSYSRTAEAFF
TRBJ2-7 TRBV28 CASSFEYEQYF
TRBJ2-1 TRBV12-3/TRBV12-4 CASSLAQGPYRGAVDEQFF
TRBJ1-1 TRBV29-1 CSVEGQSNTEAFF
TRBJ2-5 TRBV4-1 CASSQVSSGALETQYF
TRBJ1-3 TRBV5-1 CASSLFAGLNSGNTIYF
TRBJ2-1 TRBV24-1 CATSDSGTLYYNEQFF
TRBJ2-1 TRBV2 CASTTAYNEQFF
TRBJ2-7 TRBV5-1 CASSLVDAYEQYF
TRBJ2-1 TRBV20-1 CSAREVAGAYNEQFF
TRBJ2-7 TRBV5-1 CASSLDRTGYEQYF
TRBJ1-6 TRBV6-1 CASSDRQGAIYNSPLHF
TRBJ2-3 TRBV29-1 CSTRGRASTDTQYF
TRBJ2-2 TRBV7-9 CASSLPGQAGELFF
TRBJ1-1 TRBV28 CASSLTGGAIAFF
TRBJ1-3 TRBV6-5 CASLDSSGNTIYF
TRBJ1-5 TRBV24-1 CATSDRRSNQPQHF
TRBJ2-7 TRBV12-3/TRBV12-4 CASRDGQQGHYEQYF
TRBJ2-7 TRBV4-3 CASSQTHRDYEQYF
TRBJ2-3 TRBV29-1 CSVGGAGDTQYF
TRBJ2-1 TRBV24-1 CATFHRGANEQFF
TRBJ2-7 TRBV28 CASSPRDRGTYF
TRBJ2-5 TRBV4-2 CASSQASRISGGPKETQYF
TRBJ1-1 TRBV27 CASSGGLKGYTEAFF
TRBJ2-5 TRBV3-1 CASSHAGTAKETQYF